This is a list of T cell receptor beta chains from one sample in a study of blood T cell repertoires in COVID-19. Profiling relied on immunoSEQ multiplex PCR, and the TCRdb table lists in-frame clones only, not all of them. This sample has approximately 350,000 clones, with 70% to 90% found just once. Sequenced sample: peripheral blood. The receptors were gathered from a woman aged 25 to 39 with COVID-19, enrolled during active disease. Each CDR3 is given without its conserved first and last residue.

length	V	J	CDR3
14	TRBV19	TRBJ2-5	ASSTSGQGPAKTQY
12	TRBV6-5	TRBJ1-1	ASSYGLSNTEAF
17	TRBV3-1/TRBV3-2	TRBJ2-1	ASSQGAPLSGGIGNEQF
13	TRBV2	TRBJ2-3	ASSVRGPSTDTQY
13	TRBV19	TRBJ2-3	ASSYRGSGTDTQY
16	TRBV23-1	TRBJ1-1	ASSPAGLGNLRNTEAF
13	TRBV7-2	TRBJ2-7	ASTASGGAGYEQY
17	TRBV10-3	TRBJ1-5	AISDKNIADRANNQPQH
12	TRBV6-5	TRBJ1-2	ASRSGTGLYGYT
14	TRBV15	TRBJ2-5	AVRSGGSGPQETQY
12	TRBV5-6	TRBJ1-5	ASSLGGPPQPQH
11	TRBV27	TRBJ1-1	ASNGGMNTEAF
12	TRBV6-5	TRBJ1-2	ASSYRAGVRSYT
12	TRBV28	TRBJ2-7	ASSLEQGRAEQY
16	TRBV23-1	TRBJ2-1	ASSQTGSSGRIWDEQF
14	TRBV18	TRBJ2-1	ASSPPLAGEVREQF
14	TRBV6-6	TRBJ1-2	ASSYSISVSGNGYT
12	TRBV28	TRBJ1-2	ASSLGDRGYGYT
13	TRBV11-3	TRBJ2-5	ASSLGQISQETQY
13	TRBV25-1	TRBJ1-1	ASSEWGQSNTEAF
14	TRBV28	TRBJ1-1	ASSPTRGRTKEGAF
9	TRBV10-3	TRBJ1-2	AIGGRDGYT
11	TRBV18	TRBJ2-5	ASSQQQQETQY
14	TRBV10-3	TRBJ1-1	AIKRTGGNMNTEAF
11	TRBV28	TRBJ1-1	ASRTAPNTEAF
12	TRBV19	TRBJ2-6	GSNEAAGANVLT
11	TRBV5-1	TRBJ2-5	ASSGGGRETQY
13	TRBV7-6	TRBJ1-1	ASSLVGQGNTEAF